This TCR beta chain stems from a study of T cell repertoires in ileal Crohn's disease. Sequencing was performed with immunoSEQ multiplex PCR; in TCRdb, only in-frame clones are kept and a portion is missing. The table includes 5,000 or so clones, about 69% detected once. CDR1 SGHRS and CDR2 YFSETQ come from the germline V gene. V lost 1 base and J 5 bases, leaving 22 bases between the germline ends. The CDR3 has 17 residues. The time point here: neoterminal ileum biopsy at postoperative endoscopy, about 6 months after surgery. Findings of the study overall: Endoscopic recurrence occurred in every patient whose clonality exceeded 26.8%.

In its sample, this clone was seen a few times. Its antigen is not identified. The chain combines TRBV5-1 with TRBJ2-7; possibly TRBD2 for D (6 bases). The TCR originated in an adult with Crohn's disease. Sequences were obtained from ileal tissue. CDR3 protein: CASSLNFGGTVVNEQYF. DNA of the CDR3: TGCGCCAGCAGCTTGAACTTTGGAGGGACTGTAGTCAACGAGCAGTACTTC.